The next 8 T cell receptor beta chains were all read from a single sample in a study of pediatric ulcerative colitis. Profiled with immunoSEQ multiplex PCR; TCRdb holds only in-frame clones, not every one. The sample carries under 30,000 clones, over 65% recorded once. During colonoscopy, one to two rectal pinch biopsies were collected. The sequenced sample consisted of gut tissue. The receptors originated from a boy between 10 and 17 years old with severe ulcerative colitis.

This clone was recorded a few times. The CDR3 loop is CASSPPMVAGATGELFF. The CDR3 DNA reads as TGTGCCAGCTCACCACCGATGGTAGCGGGAGCCACCGGGGAGCTGTTTTTT. The chain recombines TRBV18 with TRBJ2-2, with 9 bases matching TRBD2. Losses at the gene ends were 0 bases for V and 4 bases for J; bases not matched to a gene: 6. This CDR3 spans 17 amino acids. Germline-derived CDR1 and CDR2 are KGHSH and LQKENI.

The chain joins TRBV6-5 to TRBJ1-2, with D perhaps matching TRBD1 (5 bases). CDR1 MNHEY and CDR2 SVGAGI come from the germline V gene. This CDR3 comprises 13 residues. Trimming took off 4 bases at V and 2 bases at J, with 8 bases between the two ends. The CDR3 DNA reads TGTGCCAGCAGTTCCCGGGACAACTATGGCTACACCTTC. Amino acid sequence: CASSSRDNYGYTF.

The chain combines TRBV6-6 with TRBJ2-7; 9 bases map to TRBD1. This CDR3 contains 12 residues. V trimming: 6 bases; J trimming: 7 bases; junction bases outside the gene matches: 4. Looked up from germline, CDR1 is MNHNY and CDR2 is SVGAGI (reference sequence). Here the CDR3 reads CASSRQGEEQYF. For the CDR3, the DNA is TGTGCCAGCAGCCGACAGGGGGAGGAGCAGTACTTC.

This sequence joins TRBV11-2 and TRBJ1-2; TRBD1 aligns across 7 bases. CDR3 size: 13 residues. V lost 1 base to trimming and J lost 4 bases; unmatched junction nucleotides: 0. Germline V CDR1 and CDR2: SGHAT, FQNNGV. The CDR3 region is CASSLAGGYGYTF. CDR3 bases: TGTGCCAGCAGCTTAGCAGGGGGCTATGGCTACACCTTC.

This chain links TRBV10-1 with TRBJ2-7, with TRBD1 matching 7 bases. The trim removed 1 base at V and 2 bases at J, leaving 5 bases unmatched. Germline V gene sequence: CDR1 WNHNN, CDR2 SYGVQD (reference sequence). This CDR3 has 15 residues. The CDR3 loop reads CASSEFQGDPYEQYF. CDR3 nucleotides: TGCGCCAGCAGTGAGTTTCAGGGGGATCCCTACGAGCAGTACTTC.

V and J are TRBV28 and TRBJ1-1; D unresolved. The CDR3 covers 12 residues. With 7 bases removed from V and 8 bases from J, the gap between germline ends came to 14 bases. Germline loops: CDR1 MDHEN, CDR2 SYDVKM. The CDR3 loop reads CASTSPLEEAFF. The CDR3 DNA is TGTGCCAGCACGTCCCCCTTGGAGGAAGCTTTCTTT.

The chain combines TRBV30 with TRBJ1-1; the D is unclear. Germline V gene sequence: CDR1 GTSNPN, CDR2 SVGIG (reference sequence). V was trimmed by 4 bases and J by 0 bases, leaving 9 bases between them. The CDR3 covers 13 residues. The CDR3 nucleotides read TGTGCCTGGACTCCGGGCATGAACACTGAAGCTTTCTTT. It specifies CAWTPGMNTEAFF.

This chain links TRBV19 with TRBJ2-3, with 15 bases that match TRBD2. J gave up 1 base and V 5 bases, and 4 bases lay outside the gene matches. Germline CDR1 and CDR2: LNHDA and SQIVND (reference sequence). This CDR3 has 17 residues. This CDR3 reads CASSLGLAGGRTDTQYF. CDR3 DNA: TGTGCCAGTAGTCTAGGACTAGCGGGAGGGCGCACAGATACGCAGTATTTT.